This T cell receptor (beta chain) emerged from a study of blood T cell repertoires in COVID-19. Participants' own reports of clinical history determined their cohort assignment. Germline values: CDR1 SEHNR, CDR2 FQNEAQ (reference sequence). The CDR3 has 14 amino acids. Trimming stripped 5 bases from V and 7 bases from J, with 15 bases between. Authors' analysis steps: Amplifying reference gene primers gave estimates of nucleated cell counts. Measured with immunoSEQ multiplex PCR; TCRdb has only the in-frame clones, and not every one. That table is the source of V, J and clone size, and D and trimming were worked out from the DNA. The repertoire holds about 240,000 clones, 80% to 90% seen once, with 2.6% in the top ten.

Sequenced: PBMCs or T cells enriched from blood (not recorded which). The chain carries TRBV7-9 and TRBJ2-1, with unresolved D. The TCR comes from a young woman with acute COVID-19. CDR3 sequence reads: CASSQLGARNEQFF. The CDR3 nucleotides read TGTGCCAGCAGCCAGTTAGGCGCGAGGAATGAGCAGTTCTTC.